One and the same sample provided the 9 T cell receptor beta chains below, sequenced in a study of blood T cell repertoires in COVID-19. Data came from immunoSEQ multiplex PCR; TCRdb stores just in-frame clones and leaves some out. This sample has about 200,000 clones, with roughly 80% found just once. Sample: peripheral blood. Receptor source: a man aged 50 to 60 who had recovered from COVID-19.

The chain combines TRBV5-6 with TRBJ2-7; 12 bases line up with TRBD2. Unmatched junction bases numbered 4, after V lost 4 bases and J lost 2 bases. This CDR3 spans 15 amino acids. Germline V CDR1 and CDR2: SGHDT, YYEEEE. The CDR3 DNA follows: TGTGCCAGCAGCGCGGGACTAGCGGGTGCCTACGAGCAGTACTTC. Translated: CASSAGLAGAYEQYF.

This clone was detected a few times. The rearrangement joins TRBV7-3 to TRBJ2-1; 9 bases align to TRBD2. Germline CDR1 reads SGHTA; CDR2 reads FQGTGA. The CDR3 loop spans 17 amino acids. V lost 5 bases and J lost 6; bases outside the gene matches: 14. For the CDR3, the DNA is TGTGCCAGCAGCCTTAGCGGGGGAACTTTCTCACCCAATGAGCAGTTCTTC. Encoded protein: CASSLSGGTFSPNEQFF. Using reference TRBV7-3 and TRBJ2-1 for the parts outside the CDR3, the full variable domain is GAGVSQTPSNKVTEKGKYVELRCDPISGHTALYWYRQSLGQGPEFLIYFQGTGAADDSGLPNDRFFAVRPEGSVSTLKIQRTERGDSAVYLCASSLSGGTFSPNEQFFGPGTRLTVL.

This clone came up a few times. V usage is TRBV10-1 and J usage is TRBJ2-7, with a weak D call TRBD2 (5 bases). CDR1 is WNHNN, CDR2 SYGVQD, per germline (reference sequence). The CDR3 length is 17 residues. V lost 0 bases to trimming and J lost 2 bases, with 17 bases between them. The CDR3 region is CASSESIVPGSTYEQYF. In nucleotides, the CDR3 is TGCGCCAGCAGTGAGTCGATAGTTCCGGGGTCAACCTACGAGCAGTACTTC.

The chain links TRBV19 to TRBJ1-2, with 7 nucleotides matching TRBD1. The CDR3 spans 15 residues. CDR1 is LNHDA, CDR2 SQIVND, per germline (reference sequence). The junction had 11 bases not matched to a gene; V was cut back by 6 bases and J by 4 bases. The CDR3: CASSKGTAFGYGYTF. In DNA, the CDR3 is TGTGCCAGTAGCAAAGGGACAGCCTTTGGCTATGGCTACACCTTC.

The chain uses TRBV30 and TRBJ2-5; 8 nucleotides align to TRBD2. The CDR3 is 15 amino acids. With V trimmed by 3 bases and J by 4 bases, 10 bases remained unmatched. Germline V gene lookup returns CDR1 GTSNPN and CDR2 SVGIG (reference sequence). The CDR3 loop is CAWSRGSGIGETQYF. CDR3 coding DNA: TGTGCCTGGAGCAGGGGTAGCGGGATAGGAGAGACCCAGTACTTC.

This clone was seen only once. V and J are TRBV11-2 and TRBJ2-7; the D is unclear. Germline lookup yields CDR1 SGHAT and CDR2 FQNNGV. The CDR3 extends over 15 amino acids. V dropped 5 bases and J dropped 0 bases, with 14 bases sitting between them. In DNA, the CDR3 is TGTGCCAGCAGCCCTAGACGTTTACTCTCCTACGAGCAGTACTTC. Its protein product is CASSPRRLLSYEQYF.

CDR3 loop: CAWSVGRLHEQYF. CDR3 DNA: TGTGCCTGGAGTGTAGGCAGGTTGCACGAGCAGTACTTC. The rearrangement uses TRBV30 and TRBJ2-7; D is uncertain. Per germline, CDR1 GTSNPN and CDR2 SVGIG (reference sequence). The CDR3 spans 13 residues. Between the trimmed V and J ends, which lost 0 bases and 5 bases, there was a span of 11 bases.

The chain joins TRBV6-5 to TRBJ1-2; 9 positions agree with TRBD1. CDR3 length equals 15 residues. Germline V lookup: CDR1 MNHEY, CDR2 SVGAGI. J was trimmed by 6 bases and V by 5 bases; bases with no gene match: 10. The CDR3 coding sequence is TGTGCCAGCAGTCGCACCGGGACAGGGTCCGATGGCTACACCTTC. It is translated as CASSRTGTGSDGYTF.

This clone was detected a few times. The chain links TRBV30 to TRBJ2-5; TRBD2 agrees at 7 bases. The trim removed 1 base at V and 1 base at J, leaving 6 bases unmatched. The CDR3 runs 15 residues. Germline V gene lookup returns CDR1 GTSNPN and CDR2 SVGIG (reference sequence). The CDR3 protein is CAWSATSVLQETQYF. The CDR3 DNA reads as TGTGCCTGGAGTGCTACTAGCGTACTCCAAGAGACCCAGTACTTC.